This TCR beta chain was obtained from a study of long-term antiretroviral therapy in people with HIV (dated by TCRdb to about 2022). For context, the study as a whole: The earliest samples were collected approximately a decade before the 2015 WHO recommendation for immediate ART, a period when ART was typically delayed until CD4 counts fell. A retrospective serial study tested whether ART initiation and durable HIV suppression were associated with changes in peripheral blood TRB repertoire composition and diversity. No cross-contamination during QIAcube processing was shown when test extractions of a monoclonal T-cell line were performed alongside 33 polyclonal samples. A total of 192 cryopreserved PBMC samples were contributed to the cohort by 30 adults with confirmed HIV infection, with samples collected serially over a mean of 6 years (range 1-12). Among the approximately 30 participants with HIV, roughly eleven were female. Paper-wide results and their limitations: Narrower CDR3 length ranges were observed in HIV repertoires than in controls, and an antigen-experienced repertoire with only a slight naive shift after ART was suggested by the network structure. Because cell numbers in pre-ART samples were limited, unsorted PBMC were profiled instead of sorted CD4+ and CD8+ T cells. A significant increase in TRB diversity was found to be associated with ART initiation, although TRB diversity was observed to remain significantly below that of transplant donor controls even after long-term ART. Limited PBMC availability meant only the TCR beta chain was sequenced, without alpha chain pairing. No data were available on ART adherence, viral resistance or therapy changes, limiting inferences about post-ART repertoire changes. Expanded TRB clones identified before ART initiation dominated the repertoire at all time points, although this dominance fluctuated and declined in many PLHIV after ART. The samples were dated from about 2003 to 2018, and the ART regimens that were used may be less effective than current ART regimens.

Sequencing of the TRB variable region was done with the immunoSEQ hsTCRB v3.0 assay at survey level resolution. A depth of roughly 35,000-50,000 T-cell genomes per sample was targeted for TRB sequencing. Pooled TRB libraries were sequenced on an Illumina MiSeq with a v3 150-cycle kit. On the study's bioinformatics: Repertoire analysis was performed in R inside a reproducible Nextflow workflow that covered QC, data transformation and analysis. LymphoSeq2, an R package for exploring AIRR-Seq data, was used to implement the custom analyses. After excluding several samples that yielded fewer than 5000 total TRB sequences, 150 to 200 HIV repertoires remained for analysis. Among the 180 or so HIV repertoires that were kept, 59 were collected before ART initiation and around 130 were collected after ART initiation. Repertoires were downsampled to 5000 TRB nucleotide sequences, and summary statistics were averaged over 100 downsampling iterations. Only TRB sequences with CDR3 regions of at least seven amino acids were retained for analysis. A Shannon entropy-derived clonality score and the Gini coefficient were used to measure diversity. In the repertoire networks, any two of the top 5000 CDR3 amino acid sequences were linked whenever the two sequences differed by an edit distance of one. For TRB CDR3 amino acid sequences, antigen specificity groups and MHC restriction were predicted with GLIPH2. To flag known associations with CMV, EBV, HIV or tissue antigens, CDR3 amino acid sequences were compared against VDJdb and McPAS-TCR. Pre-ART, post-ART and control groups were compared with Wilcoxon signed-rank tests and Holm-Bonferroni correction. TCRdb stores this immuneACCESS table with in-frame sequences only. Part of the clones is absent; in the studies checked, under half of the shortfall reflects unresolved V genes, and no reason is known for the rest. From that table come the V and J calls and clone size; the DNA was used to work out D and trimming. Within this sample are 13,000 or so clones, with 80% of them counted one time only. Together, the top ten hold less than 15% of the sample.

In the case of this clone: Its specific antigen is unknown. No clone much larger than this one lies a single base away; base qualities are absent.

V is clipped by 3 bases and J by 0 bases, and the sequence between their germline boundaries is 13 bases long. From a lookup of the germline V gene, CDR1 and CDR2 are SGDLS and YYNGEE. Counted from cysteine to phenylalanine, this CDR3 has 17 amino acids. Only the CDR3 DNA is retained, 51 bases long and in frame from the first base. To be included, a participant needed at least one PBMC sample from before ART initiation plus at least two post-ART samples. All participants with HIV were treated in the United States of America. Before DNA extraction, cryopreserved samples of roughly 0.95-10 million PBMC were thawed and washed. At the time of the earliest PBMC sample for each participant with HIV, ages ranged from roughly 23 to 55 years. PBMC samples from each participant spanned 1-4 timepoints before ART initiation and 2-8 timepoints after ART initiation, with a median of 7 samples. Serial HIV viral load, CD4+ T-cell count, ART history and demographic data were obtained for every participant. A Qiagen kit on a QIAcube was used to extract genomic DNA from unsorted PBMC, with samples processed in batches of 12.

This chain is built from TRBV9 and TRBJ1-6, with the D gene uncertain. This sequence originates from a man aged 35-49 years with HIV. The material sequenced was unsorted PBMCs, taken 3.2 years before starting antiretroviral therapy. The nucleotide sequence is TGTGCCAGCAGCGATGAGGGCCTCAGCTCCTATAATTCACCCCTCCACTTT. This translates into CASSDEGLSSYNSPLHF.